The 5 T cell receptor beta chains presented below share a single source sample, sequenced in a study of shared clonotypes between healthy human individuals. The method was immunoSEQ multiplex PCR; TCRdb's version includes in-frame clones alone and lacks a portion of them. Of about 1.1 million clones in the sample, 60% to 85% are singletons; the top ten hold 0.89%. Sequenced input: memory CD4+ T cells from PBMCs. Described subset: CD45RA-negative fraction. Receptors were obtained from a young man in good health. Some clones in this sample may be carry-over from other donors' samples.

The CDR3, as DNA: TGTGCCAGCAGCGTACAGGGGGGTGCGAACACTGAAGCTTTCTTT. As protein: CASSVQGGANTEAFF. V gene TRBV9 combines with J gene TRBJ1-1; 7 bases fit TRBD1. Trimming removed 1 base from V and 1 base from J; junction bases left unmatched: 4. Germline loops: CDR1 SGDLS, CDR2 YYNGEE. CDR3 size: 15 residues.

V gene TRBV30 combines with J gene TRBJ2-1, with a weak D call TRBD2 (6 bases). V gave up 5 bases and J gave up 10 bases, with 18 bases separating them. This CDR3 is built from 13 residues. Germline V gene sequence: CDR1 GTSNPN, CDR2 SVGIG (reference sequence). DNA for the CDR3: TGTGCCTGGTCTGTCACCCGGGAGACAGAGCAGTTCTTC. Its protein product is CAWSVTRETEQFF. Full variable domain (rest looked up from reference TRBV30 and TRBJ2-1): SQTIHQWPATLVQPVGSPLSLECTVEGTSNPNLYWYRQAAGRGLQLLFYSVGIGQISSEVPQNLSASRPQDRQFILSSKKLLLSDSGFYLCAWSVTRETEQFFGPGTRLTVL.

The rearrangement uses TRBV5-1 and TRBJ2-1; the match to TRBD2 covers 9 bases. Germline CDR1 reads SGHRS; CDR2 reads YFSETQ. The CDR3 has 16 residues. With 0 bases clipped from V and 6 bases from J, the junction kept 7 bases outside the gene matches. Here the CDR3 DNA reads TGCGCCAGCAGCTTGGATGTTAGCGGGAGAGTCAATGAGCAGTTCTTC. Translation: CASSLDVSGRVNEQFF. The full variable domain, in which reference TRBV5-1 and TRBJ2-1 provide the parts outside the CDR3, is KAGVTQTPRYLIKTRGQQVTLSCSPISGHRSVSWYQQTPGQGLQFLFEYFSETQRNKGNFPGRFSGRQFSNSRSEMNVSTLELGDSALYLCASSLDVSGRVNEQFFGPGTRLTVL.

This clone occurred once. The rearrangement joins TRBV5-1 to TRBJ1-4; 8 bases align to TRBD1. Germline V CDR1 and CDR2: SGHRS, YFSETQ. The length of the CDR3 is 15 residues. Losses at the gene ends were 0 bases for V and 7 bases for J; bases not matched to a gene: 5. For the CDR3, the DNA is TGCGCCAGCAGCTTGGCGGGACAGGTTGGTGAAAAACTGTTTTTT. This sequence encodes CASSLAGQVGEKLFF.

As regards this clone: It is likely a read error: a sequence one base away is far more abundant. This chain connects TRBV30 to TRBJ2-2; D might be TRBD2 (6 bases). Trimming cost V 3 bases and J 5 bases, with 16 bases left between them. Germline CDR1 and CDR2: GTSNPN and SVGIG (reference sequence). CDR3 length: 15 amino acids. This CDR3 is CAWRSAREDTGELFF. CDR3 sequence (DNA): TGTGCCTGGAGGAGTGCAAGGGAGGATACCGGGGAGCTGTTTTTT.